This record looks at one TCR beta chain sequence and its context. The antigen is unknown. This sample was included in a study of shared clonotypes between healthy human individuals. In the original workflow: Sequence data from immunoSEQ were junction-only and lacked quality scores; consequently, filtering differed. Libraries were prepared by immunoSEQ multiplex PCR; TCRdb keeps only in-frame clonotypes and omits some of them. The D gene and trimming were derived from the DNA, and the V and J assignments and clone size from that table. The repertoire includes fewer than 1.8 million clones, 98% of them detected once, and around 0.33% sits in the top ten. Regarding the study as a whole: Memory subsets generally showed lower estimated richness than naive subsets.

CDR1 KGHSH and CDR2 LQKENI come from the germline V gene. Trimming took 3 bases from V and 5 from J, leaving 16 bases between them. CDR3 length: 15 amino acids. The rearrangement uses TRBV18 and TRBJ2-5; D is possibly TRBD1 (5 bases). Sequenced material: naive CD4+ T cells sorted from blood. Subset meaning: CD45RA+ positively selected. The TCR comes from a man younger than 40 in good health. CDR3 sequence: CASSPWASGQETQYF. CDR3 nucleotide sequence: TGTGCCAGCTCACCGTGGGCATCAGGGCAGGAGACCCAGTACTTC. Full variable domain (remainder filled in from reference TRBV18 and TRBJ2-5): NAGVMQNPRHLVRRRGQEARLRCSPMKGHSHVYWYRQLPEEGLKFMVYLQKENIIDESGMPKERFSAEFPKEGPSILRIQQVVRGDSAAYFCASSPWASGQETQYFGPGTRLLVL.